The 27 T cell receptor beta chains below were found in one sample sequenced in a study of Ad26.COV2.S vaccination and SARS-CoV-2 variants. Treatment given: some 20 received Ad26.COV2.S at low or high dose, single or two shots; 5 received placebo; per-sample allocation not given. The investigators took samples on day 63 after the first vaccine or placebo injection. The assay was immunoSEQ multiplex PCR, and TCRdb's table has in-frame clones only and misses some. The table has around 450,000 clones, about 91% seen once. Sequencing was performed on peripheral blood, taken in a trial of Ad26.COV2.S vaccine versus placebo. These TCRs come from a person aged 18-60 years who received the Ad26.COV2.S COVID-19 vaccine or a placebo.

V gene TRBV6-5 combines with J gene TRBJ1-2; D is ambiguous. The CDR3 extends over 14 amino acids. The germline CDR1 and CDR2 sequences are MNHEY and SVGAGI. Deletions cut 2 bases from V and 7 bases from J, with 14 bases between. CDR3 in DNA: TGTGCCAGCAGTTACCTCGACTGGGCGGGTGGCTACACCTTC. The encoded protein is CASSYLDWAGGYTF.

The rearrangement uses TRBV5-1 and TRBJ1-6, with TRBD1 matching over 8 bases. Germline V lookup: CDR1 SGHRS, CDR2 YFSETQ. CDR3 size: 14 residues. The trim removed 4 bases at V and 7 bases at J, leaving 4 bases unmatched. The CDR3 spells CASSRTGRNSPLHF. CDR3 DNA: TGCGCCAGCAGCAGGACAGGGCGGAATTCACCCCTCCACTTT.

The chain is built from TRBV14 and TRBJ2-2; 10 bases are shared with TRBD2. V gave up 4 bases and J gave up 6 bases; unmatched junction bases: 5. CDR3 size: 15 residues. Germline CDR1 is SGHDN and CDR2 is FVKESK. CDR3 sequence (DNA): TGTGCCAGCAGCCCTCTAGCGGGAGTTTCCGGGGAGCTGTTTTTT. The encoded protein is CASSPLAGVSGELFF.

Worth noting for this clone: The sample contains more than one DNA sequence encoding this CDR3. V and J are TRBV20-1 and TRBJ1-1; D ambiguous. The CDR3 is 10 residues long. CDR1 is DFQATT, CDR2 SNEGSKA, per germline (reference sequence). V was shortened by 6 bases and J by 1 base, with 3 bases between the two germline ends. Here the CDR3 reads CSAGNTEAFF. The CDR3 DNA is TGCAGTGCAGGGAACACTGAAGCTTTCTTT.

This rearrangement joins TRBV6-2 or TRBV6-3 to TRBJ2-3; D ambiguous. The CDR3 extends over 14 amino acids. Trimming removed 0 bases at V and 4 bases at J, with 8 bases between. The germline V gene has CDR1 MNHEY and CDR2 SVGEGT. The CDR3, as DNA: TGTGCCAGCAGTTACTCGGTTGCCCCAGATACGCAGTATTTT. Protein: CASSYSVAPDTQYF.

The chain joins TRBV5-4 to TRBJ2-6, with a weak D call TRBD2 (5 bases). The CDR3 covers 18 residues. V lost 0 bases and J 0 bases, leaving 13 bases between the germline ends. Germline V gene data show CDR1 as SGHNT and CDR2 as YYREEE (reference sequence). The CDR3 bases are TGTGCCAGCAGCTTGGAACACCTTCGGGGCTCTGGGGCCAACGTCCTGACTTTC. Translation: CASSLEHLRGSGANVLTF.

In DNA, the CDR3 is TGCGCCAGCAGCTTGGGGGACAGGGTGAACACTGAAGCTTTCTTT. Amino acids: CASSLGDRVNTEAFF. The chain is built from TRBV5-1 and TRBJ1-1; 9 positions match TRBD1. The CDR3 is 15 amino acids. J lost 0 bases, V lost 0 bases, and 0 bases had no gene match. Germline CDR1 is SGHRS and CDR2 is YFSETQ.

V is TRBV27 and J is TRBJ1-3, with D unresolved. The V gene lost 6 bases and the J gene lost 0 bases, with 9 bases spanning the gap. The V gene's germline CDR1 is MNHEY and CDR2 SMNVEV (reference sequence). The CDR3 covers 14 residues. CDR3 DNA: TGTGCCAGCAGCCCCAGAAGCTCTGGAAACACCATATATTTT. Translating it yields CASSPRSSGNTIYF.

The chain couples TRBV2 to TRBJ2-7; weak D call: TRBD1 (6 bases). Germline CDR1 reads SNHLY; CDR2 reads FYNNEI. Trimming removed 9 bases at V and 0 bases at J, with 15 bases between. The CDR3 runs to 14 residues. The CDR3 is CASAGTFGSYEQYF. The CDR3 DNA sequence: TGTGCCAGTGCCGGGACATTCGGCTCCTACGAGCAGTACTTC. Full variable domain (rest looked up from reference TRBV2 and TRBJ2-7): EPEVTQTPSHQVTQMGQEVILRCVPISNHLYFYWYRQILGQKVEFLVSFYNNEISEKSEIFDDQFSVERPDGSNFTLKIRSTKLEDSAMYFCASAGTFGSYEQYFGPGTRLTVT.

The J gene is TRBJ1-1, the V gene TRBV6-6; TRBD1 is a possible D gene (5 bases). Germline V gene data show CDR1 as MNHNY and CDR2 as SVGAGI (reference sequence). This CDR3 comprises 18 residues. V lost 6 bases to trimming and J lost 1 base, with 24 bases between them. CDR3 sequence reads: CASSREGLRVGWNTEAFF. The CDR3 DNA sequence: TGTGCCAGCAGCCGAGAGGGGCTCAGGGTAGGATGGAACACTGAAGCTTTCTTT.

This sequence joins TRBV4-3 and TRBJ2-2, with D perhaps matching TRBD1 or TRBD2 (5 bases each). There are 21 residues in the CDR3. V lost 0 bases and J 4 bases, leaving 27 bases between the germline ends. CDR1 LGHNA and CDR2 YSLEER come from the germline V gene. CDR3 region: CASSQDLRSGSGAAGTGELFF. For the CDR3, the DNA is TGCGCCAGCAGCCAAGATTTACGATCGGGGTCTGGGGCTGCTGGCACCGGGGAGCTGTTTTTT.

This sequence joins TRBV30 and TRBJ1-1; the D gene is possibly TRBD1 (5 bases). Germline V gene data show CDR1 as GTSNPN and CDR2 as SVGIG (reference sequence). V lost 0 bases to trimming and J lost 5 bases, with 10 bases between them. The CDR3 extends over 13 amino acids. In DNA form, the CDR3 reads TGTGCCTGGAGTGTAGCTGCAGGGACTGAAGCTTTCTTT. Translating it yields CAWSVAAGTEAFF.

The CDR3 loop is CASSPGLAPSYNEQFF. For the CDR3, the DNA is TGTGCCAGCAGCCCAGGACTAGCCCCTTCCTACAATGAGCAGTTCTTC. This chain connects TRBV5-5 to TRBJ2-1, with TRBD2 matching 8 bases. The CDR3 consists of 16 residues. Looked up from germline, CDR1 is SGHKS and CDR2 is YYEKEE (reference sequence). V was clipped by 4 bases and J by 1 base; unmatched bases: 7. Full variable domain (missing parts from reference TRBV5-5 and TRBJ2-1): DAGVTQSPTHLIKTRGQQVTLRCSPISGHKSVSWYQQVLGQGPQFIFQYYEKEERGRGNFPDRFSARQFPNYSSELNVNALLLGDSALYLCASSPGLAPSYNEQFFGPGTRLTVL.

V gene TRBV2 combines with J gene TRBJ1-1; D is unclear. This CDR3 has 15 amino acids. Per germline, CDR1 SNHLY and CDR2 FYNNEI. The V and J ends lost 0 bases and 1 base respectively, with 9 bases between them. This CDR3 is CASSEALPGNTEAFF. As DNA, the CDR3 is TGTGCCAGCAGTGAAGCGCTTCCTGGGAACACTGAAGCTTTCTTT.

This sequence joins TRBV7-8 and TRBJ2-7; 16 bases are a match to TRBD2. The CDR3 runs 15 residues. The junction had 6 bases not matched to a gene; V was cut back by 4 bases and J by 9 bases. Germline V gene data show CDR1 as SGHVS and CDR2 as FQNEAQ. CDR3 in amino acids: CASSSGLAGGPLQYV. In nucleotides, the CDR3 is TGTGCCAGCAGCTCGGGACTAGCGGGAGGGCCTTTGCAGTACGTC.

The V gene is TRBV11-1, the J gene TRBJ2-1; D is undetermined. Trimming left V 3 bases short and J 6 bases short, with 6 bases between. This CDR3 has 12 residues. The germline V gene has CDR1 SGHAT and CDR2 FQDESV (reference sequence). The CDR3 region is CASSFFSNEQFF. DNA for the CDR3: TGTGCCAGCAGCTTTTTTAGCAATGAGCAGTTCTTC.

The chain has TRBV2 and TRBJ2-5; a weak D match, TRBD2 (5 bases). Trimming pared 4 bases from V and 5 bases from J, leaving 8 bases between. CDR3 length: 12 residues. CDR1 SNHLY and CDR2 FYNNEI come from the germline V gene. The CDR3 region is CASSAGLETQYF. In nucleotides, the CDR3 is TGTGCCAGCAGTGCCGGACTGGAGACCCAGTACTTC. The variable domain in full, completed from reference TRBV2 and TRBJ2-5, reads EPEVTQTPSHQVTQMGQEVILRCVPISNHLYFYWYRQILGQKVEFLVSFYNNEISEKSEIFDDQFSVERPDGSNFTLKIRSTKLEDSAMYFCASSAGLETQYFGPGTRLLVL.

This clone was picked up one time. The chain links TRBV19 to TRBJ2-1; D is uncertain. Trimming pared 7 bases from V and 9 bases from J, leaving 19 bases between. The germline CDR1 and CDR2 sequences are LNHDA and SQIVND (reference sequence). The CDR3 extends over 14 amino acids. The CDR3 region is CASMEWNRYSEQFF. In DNA, the CDR3 is TGTGCCAGTATGGAGTGGAACAGATACTCTGAGCAGTTCTTC.

This clone was seen just once. The chain combines TRBV5-1 with TRBJ1-6; 7 bases line up with TRBD1. In germline, CDR1 is SGHRS, CDR2 YFSETQ. The CDR3 has 14 residues. The V and J ends lost 4 bases and 5 bases, in that order; junction bases with no gene match: 3. The CDR3 loop reads CASSTGTDNSPLHF. In DNA, the CDR3 is TGCGCCAGCAGCACCGGGACAGATAATTCACCCCTCCACTTT.

V usage is TRBV2 and J usage is TRBJ2-1, with TRBD2 as a possible D gene (5 bases). The CDR3 sequence is 13 residues long. Trimming took 7 bases from V and 9 from J, leaving 16 bases between them. CDR1 is SNHLY, CDR2 FYNNEI, per germline. The CDR3 sequence is CASTFIPAGEQFF. DNA for the CDR3: TGTGCCAGCACGTTCATCCCGGCGGGTGAGCAGTTCTTC. Full variable domain (rest looked up from reference TRBV2 and TRBJ2-1): EPEVTQTPSHQVTQMGQEVILRCVPISNHLYFYWYRQILGQKVEFLVSFYNNEISEKSEIFDDQFSVERPDGSNFTLKIRSTKLEDSAMYFCASTFIPAGEQFFGPGTRLTVL.

The chain couples TRBV27 to TRBJ1-3; the match to TRBD1 covers 7 bases. CDR3 length: 14 residues. V lost 2 bases and J lost 2; bases outside the gene matches: 0. CDR1 and CDR2 (germline): MNHEY, SMNVEV (reference sequence). Here the CDR3 reads CASSLTGAGNTIYF. For the CDR3, the DNA is TGTGCCAGCAGTTTAACAGGGGCTGGAAACACCATATATTTT.

The chain uses TRBV24-1 and TRBJ2-1; no reliable D call. The germline V and J ends were trimmed by 12 bases and 10 bases, with 12 bases remaining between them. The CDR3 spans 10 residues. CDR1 and CDR2 from the germline V gene are KGHDR and SFDVKD. The CDR3 DNA is TGTGCCCCGCATTACTGCGAGCAGTTCTTC. Its translation: CAPHYCEQFF.

The rearrangement links TRBV29-1 to TRBJ1-2, with TRBD1 as a possible D gene (5 bases). The V end lost 5 bases, the J end lost 8 bases, and 12 bases lay between the germline ends. CDR3 length: 11 amino acids. Germline V lookup: CDR1 SQVTM, CDR2 ANQGSEA. CDR3: CSVTRGRGYTF. Written as DNA, the CDR3 is TGCAGCGTTACGAGGGGTAGGGGCTACACCTTC. The full variable domain, completed using reference TRBV29-1 and TRBJ1-2, is SAVISQKPSRDICQRGTSLTIQCQVDSQVTMMFWYRQQPGQSLTLIATANQGSEATYESGFVIDKFPISRPNLTFSTLTVSNMSPEDSSIYLCSVTRGRGYTFGSGTRLTVV.

The chain uses TRBV28 and TRBJ2-7, with 12 bases aligning to TRBD1. The trim removed 5 bases at V and 2 bases at J, leaving 10 bases unmatched. This CDR3 has 17 amino acids. Germline CDR1 and CDR2: MDHEN and SYDVKM. The chain's CDR3 is CASSRAGTGGEPYEQYF. DNA of the CDR3: TGTGCCAGCAGTAGAGCCGGGACAGGGGGCGAACCCTACGAGCAGTACTTC.

The table lists this clone with a count of one. The chain couples TRBV7-9 to TRBJ1-4, with D unresolved. Deletions cut 3 bases from V and 4 bases from J, with 15 bases between. The CDR3 spans 16 residues. Germline assignment: CDR1 SEHNR and CDR2 FQNEAQ (reference sequence). Written as DNA, the CDR3 is TGTGCCAGCAGCTTCCCGAGGGCACCGGGTAATGAAAAACTGTTTTTT. It encodes CASSFPRAPGNEKLFF.

The chain has TRBV5-6 and TRBJ2-4; D gene uncertain. The ends were cut back, 1 base at V and 0 bases at J, with 11 bases in the middle. From germline, CDR1 is SGHDT and CDR2 YYEEEE. The CDR3 is 16 residues long. The CDR3 nucleotides are TGTGCCAGCAGCTTGTCTCCCACGGTAGCCAAAAACATTCAGTACTTC. The encoded protein is CASSLSPTVAKNIQYF.

This clone was found once. The rearrangement links TRBV4-1 to TRBJ1-6; D is unresolved. The V end was cut by 4 bases, the J end by 1 base, with 5 bases between. This CDR3 spans 14 amino acids. Germline CDR1 is MGHRA and CDR2 is YSYEKL. This CDR3 is CASSPGSYNSPLHF. CDR3 sequence (DNA): TGCGCCAGCAGCCCAGGTTCCTATAATTCACCCCTCCACTTT.